This is a list of T cell receptor beta chains from one sample in a study of neurological immune-mediated disorders. MiXCR, applied by TCRdb to the 5' RACE reads, yields one record per CDR3 protein. The sample has some 83,000 distinct CDR3 sequences; 2% to 3% are singletons. Sequencing was carried out using PBMCs. All receptors come from a woman aged 25 to 39 with multiple sclerosis. The CDR3 runs from the conserved cysteine through the conserved F or W. Each record gives: V gene, D gene, J gene, clone size, CDR3 protein, CDR3 DNA. D genes are given only for firm matches. Clone size appears in some rows only: once, few, many, or a class for an expanded clone.

V gene: TRBV28; D gene: TRBD1; J gene: TRBJ1-5; clone size: many; CDR3 protein: CASGTGGELGNGQPQHF; CDR3 DNA: TGTGCCAGCGGAACAGGGGGCGAGTTGGGAAACGGTCAGCCCCAGCATTTT
V gene: TRBV6-2/TRBV6-3; D gene: TRBD2; J gene: TRBJ2-7; clone size: many; CDR3 protein: CASSYPSGTLTLYEQYF; CDR3 DNA: TGTGCCAGCAGTTACCCTAGCGGGACCCTCACACTCTACGAGCAGTACTTC
V gene: TRBV7-9; D gene: TRBD2; J gene: TRBJ2-4; clone size: many; CDR3 protein: CASSLGAGVTKNIQYF; CDR3 DNA: TGTGCCAGCAGCTTAGGGGCGGGAGTGACCAAAAACATTCAGTACTTC
V gene: TRBV20-1; D gene: NA; J gene: TRBJ2-7; clone size: many; CDR3 protein: CSARTRGSSYEQYF; CDR3 DNA: TGCAGTGCCCGAACACGGGGGAGCTCCTACGAGCAGTACTTC
V gene: TRBV28; D gene: NA; J gene: TRBJ1-5; clone size: many; CDR3 protein: CASSFSATVNQPQHF; CDR3 DNA: TGTGCCAGCAGTTTCAGCGCGACAGTGAATCAGCCCCAGCATTTT
V gene: TRBV6-5; D gene: NA; J gene: TRBJ1-2; clone size: many; CDR3 protein: CASRGAGALLTDGYTF; CDR3 DNA: TGTGCCTCTCGGGGAGCAGGGGCCTTATTAACCGATGGCTACACCTTC
V gene: TRBV5-1; D gene: NA; J gene: TRBJ2-3; clone size: many; CDR3 protein: CASSLDRLYF; CDR3 DNA: TGCGCCAGCAGCTTGGACAGGCTGTATTTT
V gene: TRBV7-2; D gene: NA; J gene: TRBJ2-1; clone size: many; CDR3 protein: CASSLISGRRDEQFF; CDR3 DNA: TGTGCCAGCAGCTTAATCTCCGGCCGAAGGGATGAGCAGTTCTTC
V gene: TRBV5-1; D gene: TRBD2; J gene: TRBJ2-1; clone size: many; CDR3 protein: CASSLVVAGNEQFF; CDR3 DNA: TGCGCCAGCAGCTTGGTGGTAGCGGGAAATGAGCAGTTCTTC
V gene: TRBV27; D gene: NA; J gene: TRBJ2-5; clone size: many; CDR3 protein: CASRDFQETQYF; CDR3 DNA: TGTGCCAGCCGGGACTTTCAAGAGACCCAGTACTTC
V gene: TRBV12-5; D gene: NA; J gene: TRBJ2-2; clone size: many; CDR3 protein: CASGLVPGTGELFF; CDR3 DNA: TGTGCTAGTGGTTTGGTACCCGGGACCGGGGAGCTGTTTTTT
V gene: TRBV5-6; D gene: NA; J gene: TRBJ2-5; clone size: many; CDR3 protein: CASSTGTAQETQYF; CDR3 DNA: TGTGCCAGCAGCACGGGGACGGCCCAAGAGACCCAGTACTTC
V gene: TRBV27; D gene: NA; J gene: TRBJ2-7; clone size: many; CDR3 protein: CASRRERGEQYF; CDR3 DNA: TGTGCCAGCCGACGTGAACGGGGCGAGCAGTACTTC
V gene: TRBV5-6; D gene: NA; J gene: TRBJ2-2; clone size: many; CDR3 protein: CASSQGGWPGELFF; CDR3 DNA: TGTGCCAGCAGCCAAGGTGGCTGGCCCGGGGAGCTGTTTTTT
V gene: TRBV20-1; D gene: NA; J gene: TRBJ2-1; clone size: many; CDR3 protein: CSARDPLARGGGNEQFF; CDR3 DNA: TGCAGTGCTAGAGATCCCCTTGCCCGAGGGGGAGGCAATGAGCAGTTCTTC
V gene: TRBV12-3/TRBV12-4; D gene: NA; J gene: TRBJ2-3; clone size: many; CDR3 protein: CASSLGPSTDTQYF; CDR3 DNA: TGTGCCAGCAGTTTGGGACCAAGCACAGATACGCAGTATTTT
V gene: TRBV20-1; D gene: NA; J gene: TRBJ1-6; clone size: many; CDR3 protein: CSAFSGGARTYNSPLHF; CDR3 DNA: TGCAGTGCGTTTAGCGGGGGGGCGCGTACCTATAATTCACCCCTCCACTTT
V gene: TRBV5-5; D gene: TRBD2; J gene: TRBJ2-1; clone size: many; CDR3 protein: CASSLPSGSRGDEQFF; CDR3 DNA: TGTGCCAGCAGCTTACCCAGCGGGAGTAGGGGCGATGAGCAGTTCTTC
V gene: TRBV29-1; D gene: NA; J gene: TRBJ2-7; clone size: many; CDR3 protein: CSVIDGSSYEQYF; CDR3 DNA: TGCAGCGTCATAGACGGGAGCTCCTACGAGCAGTACTTC
V gene: TRBV15; D gene: NA; J gene: TRBJ2-3; clone size: many; CDR3 protein: CATSRASLDTQYF; CDR3 DNA: TGTGCCACCAGCAGGGCTAGTTTAGATACGCAGTATTTT
V gene: TRBV9; D gene: NA; J gene: TRBJ2-2; clone size: many; CDR3 protein: CASSTTSVAGELFF; CDR3 DNA: TGTGCCAGCAGTACGACTAGTGTCGCCGGGGAGCTGTTTTTT
V gene: TRBV25-1; D gene: NA; J gene: TRBJ1-1; clone size: many; CDR3 protein: CASSVGGENTEAFF; CDR3 DNA: TGTGCCAGCAGTGTTGGGGGGGAGAACACTGAAGCTTTCTTT
V gene: TRBV27; D gene: TRBD1; J gene: TRBJ2-3; clone size: many; CDR3 protein: CASRDSSTDTQYF; CDR3 DNA: TGTGCCAGCCGGGACAGTAGCACAGATACGCAGTATTTT
V gene: TRBV10-3; D gene: NA; J gene: TRBJ1-1; clone size: many; CDR3 protein: CAINGGGSTEAFF; CDR3 DNA: TGTGCCATCAACGGCGGGGGGTCCACTGAAGCTTTCTTT
V gene: TRBV28; D gene: TRBD2; J gene: TRBJ2-2; clone size: many; CDR3 protein: CASSFVAGGSGELFF; CDR3 DNA: TGTGCCAGCAGTTTCGTAGCGGGAGGGTCCGGGGAGCTGTTTTTT
V gene: TRBV7-2; D gene: NA; J gene: TRBJ2-3; clone size: many; CDR3 protein: CASSLTFSQSTDTQYF; CDR3 DNA: TGTGCCAGCAGCCTCACATTTTCACAAAGCACAGATACGCAGTATTTT
V gene: TRBV7-3; D gene: TRBD2; J gene: TRBJ2-1; clone size: many; CDR3 protein: CASSARGPSGIYNEQFF; CDR3 DNA: TGTGCCAGCAGCGCCCGCGGTCCTAGCGGGATCTACAATGAGCAGTTCTTC
V gene: TRBV20-1; D gene: NA; J gene: TRBJ1-3; clone size: many; CDR3 protein: CSARVQGQNTIYF; CDR3 DNA: TGCAGTGCTAGAGTGCAGGGCCAAAACACCATATATTTT
V gene: TRBV7-9; D gene: NA; J gene: TRBJ1-4; clone size: many; CDR3 protein: CASSPRDTTNEKLFF; CDR3 DNA: TGTGCCAGCAGCCCCAGGGATACAACTAATGAAAAACTGTTTTTT
V gene: TRBV6-4; D gene: TRBD1; J gene: TRBJ2-7; clone size: many; CDR3 protein: CASSDLHLGGQDPYEQYF; CDR3 DNA: TGTGCCAGCAGTGACTTGCATCTTGGGGGACAGGACCCCTACGAGCAGTACTTC
V gene: TRBV9; D gene: NA; J gene: TRBJ2-1; clone size: many; CDR3 protein: CASSAPTGTSYNEQFF; CDR3 DNA: TGTGCCAGCAGCGCTCCTACAGGGACCTCCTACAATGAGCAGTTCTTC
V gene: TRBV9; D gene: NA; J gene: TRBJ2-1; clone size: many; CDR3 protein: CASSVDGTPHNEQFF; CDR3 DNA: TGTGCCAGCAGCGTAGACGGTACTCCACACAATGAGCAGTTCTTC
V gene: TRBV7-2; D gene: TRBD2; J gene: TRBJ2-7; clone size: many; CDR3 protein: CASSLGASGVYEQYF; CDR3 DNA: TGTGCCAGCAGCTTAGGTGCTAGCGGGGTCTACGAGCAGTACTTC
V gene: TRBV29-1; D gene: TRBD2; J gene: TRBJ2-7; clone size: many; CDR3 protein: CSVVRLAGTYEQYF; CDR3 DNA: TGCAGCGTTGTTCGACTAGCGGGGACCTACGAGCAGTACTTC
V gene: TRBV7-2; D gene: NA; J gene: TRBJ2-2; clone size: many; CDR3 protein: CASSFRTENTGELFF; CDR3 DNA: TGTGCCAGCAGCTTCCGGACAGAAAACACCGGGGAGCTGTTTTTT
V gene: TRBV5-5; D gene: TRBD1; J gene: TRBJ1-1; clone size: many; CDR3 protein: CASRLPGQGVFF; CDR3 DNA: TGTGCCAGCAGGCTCCCCGGACAGGGGGTTTTCTTT
V gene: TRBV5-1; D gene: NA; J gene: TRBJ2-7; clone size: many; CDR3 protein: CASSLAVGVDTYEQYF; CDR3 DNA: TGCGCCAGCAGCCTCGCTGTGGGAGTCGATACCTACGAGCAGTACTTC
V gene: TRBV27; D gene: NA; J gene: TRBJ2-3; clone size: many; CDR3 protein: CASSFRFGTTQYF; CDR3 DNA: TGTGCCAGCAGTTTCCGCTTTGGGACTACGCAGTATTTT
V gene: TRBV5-1; D gene: NA; J gene: TRBJ2-2; clone size: many; CDR3 protein: CASSLPSGSTGELFF; CDR3 DNA: TGCGCCAGCAGCCTGCCGAGCGGGTCCACCGGGGAGCTGTTTTTT
V gene: TRBV3-1; D gene: NA; J gene: TRBJ2-3; clone size: many; CDR3 protein: CASSRAGLSTDTQYF; CDR3 DNA: TGTGCCAGCAGCCGGGCAGGTCTTAGCACAGATACGCAGTATTTT
V gene: TRBV6-2/TRBV6-3; D gene: NA; J gene: TRBJ2-7; clone size: many; CDR3 protein: CASSYVRYEQYF; CDR3 DNA: TGTGCCAGCAGTTACGTGCGCTACGAGCAGTACTTC
V gene: TRBV7-6; D gene: NA; J gene: TRBJ2-7; clone size: few; CDR3 protein: CASSSMGDGSYEQYF; CDR3 DNA: TGTGCCAGCAGCTCGATGGGGGACGGATCCTACGAGCAGTACTTC
V gene: TRBV4-3; D gene: NA; J gene: TRBJ2-3; clone size: many; CDR3 protein: CASSQEWISTDTQYF; CDR3 DNA: TGCGCCAGCAGCCAAGAGTGGATTAGCACAGATACGCAGTATTTT
V gene: TRBV20-1; D gene: TRBD2; J gene: TRBJ2-7; clone size: many; CDR3 protein: CSARESEASGFSYEQYF; CDR3 DNA: TGCAGTGCTAGAGAGAGCGAGGCTAGCGGCTTCTCCTACGAGCAGTACTTC
V gene: TRBV7-9; D gene: NA; J gene: TRBJ2-5; clone size: many; CDR3 protein: CASSSYQETQYF; CDR3 DNA: TGTGCCAGCAGCTCGTACCAAGAGACCCAGTACTTC
V gene: TRBV10-3; D gene: NA; J gene: TRBJ2-7; clone size: many; CDR3 protein: CAISEAAGSGEQYF; CDR3 DNA: TGTGCCATCAGTGAAGCGGCAGGGTCGGGGGAGCAGTACTTC
V gene: TRBV4-1; D gene: NA; J gene: TRBJ2-7; clone size: many; CDR3 protein: CASSQDPPPAVYEQYF; CDR3 DNA: TGCGCCAGCAGCCAAGACCCACCCCCGGCCGTTTACGAGCAGTACTTC
V gene: TRBV12-3/TRBV12-4; D gene: NA; J gene: TRBJ1-5; clone size: NA; CDR3 protein: CASSFYGRDYNQPQHF; CDR3 DNA: TGTGCCAGCAGTTTCTATGGTAGGGACTACAATCAGCCCCAGCATTTT
V gene: TRBV7-2; D gene: NA; J gene: TRBJ1-1; clone size: many; CDR3 protein: CASSLMEGRLEAFF; CDR3 DNA: TGTGCCAGCAGCTTAATGGAGGGACGACTTGAAGCTTTCTTT
V gene: TRBV18; D gene: NA; J gene: TRBJ1-1; clone size: NA; CDR3 protein: CASSPEEDKGDTEAFF; CDR3 DNA: TGTGCCAGCTCACCAGAAGAGGACAAGGGGGACACTGAAGCTTTCTTT
V gene: TRBV10-2; D gene: NA; J gene: TRBJ2-5; clone size: many; CDR3 protein: CASSATSQETQYF; CDR3 DNA: TGCGCCAGCAGTGCTACAAGCCAAGAGACCCAGTACTTC